The sequence of this TCR beta chain was determined in a study of blood T cell repertoires in COVID-19. Study information: PBMCs, B-cell-depleted T cells, or T cells provided the cDNA or gDNA that made up the material.

Germline-derived CDR1 and CDR2 are SGHTA and FQGTGA. CDR3 length equals 13 residues. Deletions cut 4 bases from V and 0 bases from J, with 3 bases between. Method: immunoSEQ multiplex PCR; TCRdb's copy keeps in-frame clones and lacks some. The table includes around 72,000 clones, roughly 86% detected once. This TCR was sampled from a man aged 45 to 65 with acute or convalescent COVID-19. This chain joins TRBV7-3 and TRBJ2-2; D remains unclear. Sequenced material: peripheral blood. The CDR3 region is CASSYTNTGELFF. For the CDR3, the DNA is TGTGCCAGCAGCTACACGAACACCGGGGAGCTGTTTTTT. Full variable domain (outside the CDR3, taken from reference TRBV7-3 and TRBJ2-2): GAGVSQTPSNKVTEKGKYVELRCDPISGHTALYWYRQSLGQGPEFLIYFQGTGAADDSGLPNDRFFAVRPEGSVSTLKIQRTERGDSAVYLCASSYTNTGELFFGEGSRLTVL.